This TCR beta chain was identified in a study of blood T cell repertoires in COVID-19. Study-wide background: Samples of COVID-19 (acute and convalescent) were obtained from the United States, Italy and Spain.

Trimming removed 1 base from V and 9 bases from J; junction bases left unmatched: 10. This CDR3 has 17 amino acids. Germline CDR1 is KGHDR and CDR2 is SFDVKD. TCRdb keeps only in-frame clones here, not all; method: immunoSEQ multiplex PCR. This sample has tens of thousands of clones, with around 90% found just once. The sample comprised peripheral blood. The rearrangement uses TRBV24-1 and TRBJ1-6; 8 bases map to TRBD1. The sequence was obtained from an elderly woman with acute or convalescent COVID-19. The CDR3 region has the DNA TGTGCCACCAGTGATTTAGGAGCGCGACAGGGGAGTTCACCCCTCCACTTT. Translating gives CATSDLGARQGSSPLHF.